The source of this TCR beta chain is a study of identical twins' blood T cells. Study outcomes and limitations: V gene usage reportedly matched far better within twin pairs than unrelated donors.

This clonotype was seen just once. Its cognate antigen is unknown. The donors were healthy female monozygous twins, three pairs in total. The three twin pairs were reared together, likely meeting the same infections. TCRdb re-derived calls from the 5' RACE reads in MiXCR, one entry per CDR3 protein. This table has 350,000 to 400,000 distinct CDR3 sequences, roughly 31% appearing once. The V segment lost 3 bases and the J segment 5 bases; nucleotides outside the gene matches: 5. Germline assignment: CDR1 SQVTM and CDR2 ANQGSEA. CDR3 length: 13 amino acids. This chain links TRBV29-1 with TRBJ1-1; 8 nucleotides agree with TRBD1. The sequence came from a woman aged 18-49 years in good health. Sequenced input: PBMCs. The CDR3 loop is CSVERTGTTEAFF. For the CDR3, the DNA is TGCAGCGTTGAGAGGACAGGGACTACTGAAGCTTTCTTT.